Listed below are T cell receptor beta chains from one sample, sequenced in a study of cytotoxic CD8 clonotypes in ibrutinib-treated CLL. Here immunoSEQ multiplex PCR was the method, and the copy in TCRdb shows in-frame clones only, minus some. The table lists around 250,000 clones, roughly 70% of them singletons. This specimen consisted of PBMCs, obtained after 24 months of ibrutinib treatment. Receptors originate from a human donor with chronic lymphocytic leukemia. CDR3s leave out the opening cysteine and the closing phenylalanine or tryptophan.

>TRBV7-9
ASSPIRGPGSYEQY
>TRBV15
ATSRDAYEQY
>TRBV11-2
ASSLGLGEQY
>TRBV9
ASSVATASVEQY
>TRBV27
ASSLQADYGYT
>TRBV2
ASSEASGGPYEQY
>TRBV9
ASSVEGGSYEQY
>TRBV6-5
ASSYAGPTNEKLF
>TRBV6-5
ASSYSFVAGVETQY
>TRBV10-1
ASSPSDNEQF
>TRBV5-1
ASSPWAGQETQY
>TRBV28
ASSLWSGTVTDTQY
>TRBV7-2
ASSLSAEHTEAF
>TRBV6-6
ASRGAQGGNTQY
>TRBV21-1
ASSVTSSLDTDTQY
>TRBV7-6
ASSLGTGASYNEQF
>TRBV19
ASSDIQGRTEAF
>TRBV6-5
ASSLGPASPLH
>TRBV29-1
SVWGPSGTYNEQF
>TRBV2
ASSARDRGQEQY
>TRBV7-2
ASSFPGLSYEQY
>TRBV6-5
ASTRGGVNTGELF
>TRBV2
ASSEELNQPQH
>TRBV28
ASSLVDKGYT
>TRBV29-1
SVEGESMAEQY
>TRBV28
ASSLGGQGGNTEAF
>TRBV11-2
ASSFRWRDTEAF
>TRBV6-5
ASSYGGTTYEQY
>TRBV18
ASSLLSSEAF
>TRBV5-1
ASSPGPGTAWGYT
>TRBV11-3
ASSLEPTSGYNEQF
>TRBV6-5
ASSSTGSSYEQY
>TRBV2
AIRRQTGGSYEQY
>TRBV10-1
ASSEADEYYEQY
>TRBV6-8
ASSYGQGAYTGELF
>TRBV27
ASSLGEGYEQY
>TRBV28
ASRVEGRDTQY
>TRBV30
AWKGDSLNTYEQY
>TRBV6-5
ASSTERDQPQH
>TRBV29-1
SVVADRTDSYEQY
>TRBV7-9
ASSWGGNQPQH
>TRBV19
ASRPRGTGEEKLF
>TRBV27
ASSPPGTARGYT
>TRBV10-1
ASSDSSSDDTDTQY
>TRBV11-2
ASGVLYPNFNEQF
>TRBV9
ASSVGGEQY